A single sample is the source of the 12 T cell receptor beta chains below, sequenced in a study of cytomegalovirus exposure and HLA in healthy donors listed by TCRdb under 2017. The library was made by the immunoSEQ multiplex PCR assay. The multiplex PCR relied on a mix of 60 forward primers for TCR Vbeta segments and 13 reverse primers for TCR Jbeta segments. As stored in TCRdb, this immuneACCESS dataset retains in-frame rearrangements with V and J assigned. A fraction of the clones does not appear; measured against another copy, unresolved V genes explain less than half of the discrepancy, and the remainder lacks a known reason. This sample comprises about 180,000 clones, just under 85% of them detected only once. Under 5% of the sample lies in the top ten. The sequenced sample was PBMCs. The receptors stem from a girl aged 10 to 17 in good health and CMV-seropositive.

The genes are TRBV19 and TRBJ1-5; D is undetermined. The CDR3 runs to 13 residues. V was shortened by 5 bases and J by 0 bases, with 5 bases between the two germline ends. Germline V CDR1 and CDR2: LNHDA, SQIVND (reference sequence). This chain's CDR3 is CASSPHSNQPQHF. CDR3 in DNA: TGTGCCAGTAGTCCACATAGCAATCAGCCCCAGCATTTT.

The chain recombines TRBV19 with TRBJ1-4, with D tentatively TRBD1 (5 bases). The V gene's germline CDR1 is LNHDA and CDR2 SQIVND (reference sequence). The V and J ends lost 8 bases and 1 base respectively, with 11 bases between them. CDR3 size: 14 residues. The CDR3 spells CASRREGTNEKLFF. CDR3 nucleotides: TGTGCCAGTCGCAGGGAAGGAACTAATGAAAAACTGTTTTTT.

V gene TRBV5-1 combines with J gene TRBJ2-1; D perhaps matches TRBD2 (5 bases). This CDR3 is 15 amino acids long. Trimming took 0 bases from V and 0 from J, leaving 7 bases between them. Germline V gene lookup returns CDR1 SGHRS and CDR2 YFSETQ. CDR3 in amino acids: CASSLDGNSYNEQFF. In DNA, the CDR3 is TGCGCCAGCAGCTTGGACGGGAACTCCTACAATGAGCAGTTCTTC. Drawing the rest from reference TRBV5-1 and TRBJ2-1, the complete variable domain is KAGVTQTPRYLIKTRGQQVTLSCSPISGHRSVSWYQQTPGQGLQFLFEYFSETQRNKGNFPGRFSGRQFSNSRSEMNVSTLELGDSALYLCASSLDGNSYNEQFFGPGTRLTVL.

This clone appeared a few times. The CDR3 sequence: CASLWHTEAFF. The CDR3 DNA sequence: TGTGCCAGTCTCTGGCACACTGAAGCTTTCTTT. The chain joins TRBV19 to TRBJ1-1; D call uncertain. V lost 8 bases to trimming and J lost 3 bases, with 7 bases between them. The CDR3 consists of 11 residues. Germline CDR1 is LNHDA and CDR2 is SQIVND (reference sequence).

This clone was seen more than once but under ten times. The V gene is TRBV5-4, the J gene TRBJ2-7; no clear D. There are 13 residues in the CDR3. V lost 3 bases to trimming and J lost 0 bases, with 7 bases between them. In germline, CDR1 is SGHNT, CDR2 YYREEE (reference sequence). CDR3 protein: CASSSRSSYEQYF. CDR3 nucleotide sequence: TGTGCCAGCAGCTCAAGGAGCTCCTACGAGCAGTACTTC.

This clone was seen more than once but under ten times. The chain employs TRBV25-1 and TRBJ1-1; D is perhaps TRBD1 (6 bases). The CDR3 loop spans 13 amino acids. The germline gives CDR1 MGHDK, CDR2 SYGVNS. The V gene lost 6 bases and the J gene lost 4 bases, with 12 bases spanning the gap. CDR3 residues: CASSTGFGTEAFF. The CDR3 DNA sequence: TGTGCCAGCAGCACAGGGTTCGGCACTGAAGCTTTCTTT.

This sequence joins TRBV19 and TRBJ1-1, with D tentatively TRBD1 (6 bases). V shed 1 base and J shed 5 bases, with 17 bases lying between them. The CDR3 runs to 16 residues. Germline CDR1 is LNHDA and CDR2 is SQIVND (reference sequence). CDR3 nucleotides: TGTGCCAGTAGTATAGTGTTAGGGGGTCTGGGGACTGAAGCTTTCTTT. Translating it yields CASSIVLGGLGTEAFF. Full variable domain (outside the CDR3, taken from reference TRBV19 and TRBJ1-1): DGGITQSPKYLFRKEGQNVTLSCEQNLNHDAMYWYRQDPGQGLRLIYYSQIVNDFQKGDIAEGYSVSREKKESFPLTVTSAQKNPTAFYLCASSIVLGGLGTEAFFGQGTRLTVV.

The V gene is TRBV2, the J gene TRBJ1-1; 8 nucleotides match TRBD1. Per the germline V gene, CDR1 is SNHLY and CDR2 is FYNNEI. The CDR3 covers 11 residues. J gave up 11 bases and V 7 bases, and 6 bases lay outside the gene matches. CDR3 in amino acids: CASTTGVDAFF. CDR3 bases: TGTGCCAGCACGACAGGGGTGGATGCTTTCTTT.

The V call is TRBV9, the J call TRBJ1-2; D possibly corresponds to TRBD1 (5 bases). This CDR3 contains 12 residues. V was clipped by 0 bases and J by 6 bases, with 6 bases between them. Germline CDR1 SGDLS, CDR2 YYNGEE. The CDR3 nucleotides are TGTGCCAGCAGCGTAGCAGGGAATGGCTACACCTTC. This encodes CASSVAGNGYTF. Full variable domain (missing parts from reference TRBV9 and TRBJ1-2): DSGVTQTPKHLITATGQRVTLRCSPRSGDLSVYWYQQSLDQGLQFLIQYYNGEERAKGNILERFSAQQFPDLHSELNLSSLELGDSALYFCASSVAGNGYTFGSGTRLTVV.

The chain combines TRBV10-3 with TRBJ2-7; the match to TRBD1 covers 7 bases. Germline CDR1 reads ENHRY; CDR2 reads SYGVKD. The CDR3 spans 14 residues. Trimming took 5 bases from V and 5 from J; bases not matched to a gene: 9. The CDR3 sequence is CAISPTGPVNEQYF. The CDR3 nucleotides read TGTGCCATCAGTCCGACAGGGCCGGTGAACGAGCAGTACTTC.

This chain uses TRBV11-2 with TRBJ1-4; possible D gene TRBD1, 6 bases. This CDR3 region has 15 residues. V was trimmed by 2 bases and J by 6 bases, leaving 13 bases between them. Germline CDR1 reads SGHAT; CDR2 reads FQNNGV. The DNA for the CDR3 is TGTGCCAGCAGCTTAAATCTGGGGGCAGATGAAAAACTGTTTTTT. Protein product: CASSLNLGADEKLFF. The variable domain in full, with the rest retrieved from reference TRBV11-2 and TRBJ1-4, is EAGVAQSPRYKIIEKRQSVAFWCNPISGHATLYWYQQILGQGPKLLIQFQNNGVVDDSQLPKDRFSAERLKGVDSTLKIQPAKLEDSAVYLCASSLNLGADEKLFFGSGTQLSVL.

The chain links TRBV15 to TRBJ1-5, with D unresolved. The germline gives CDR1 LNHNV, CDR2 YYDKDF (reference sequence). V lost 6 bases, J lost 1 base, and 25 bases lay in between. The CDR3 runs 19 residues. CDR3 sequence (DNA): TGTGCCACCAGTCATACCTGGAGGGCCCCCGAAGGGAGCAATCAGCCCCAGCATTTT. Its protein product is CATSHTWRAPEGSNQPQHF.